This T cell receptor beta chain was observed in a study of OX40 agonist ivuxolimab in advanced cancers. At the level of the whole study: The costimulatory receptor OX40 (CD134) was targeted by ivuxolimab, a fully human IgG2 agonistic monoclonal antibody. Intravenous ivuxolimab was administered to patients every 2 weeks at six dose levels: 0.01, 0.1, 0.3, 1.5, 3 and 10 mg/kg. Among the roughly 52 dose-escalation patients, about 20 had hepatocellular carcinoma, approximately 15 melanoma, 9 renal cell carcinoma and 9 head and neck cancer. In the dose-escalation cohort, 65% to 85% of patients were male, and the mean age was roughly 56 years with a range of roughly 20 to 80. Patients were allowed to have had prior anti-PD-1, anti-PD-L1 or anti-CTLA-4 therapy, and around 43% of the dose-escalation patients had been treated with checkpoint inhibitors. Partial responses were achieved by three dose-escalation patients, of whom one had hepatocellular carcinoma and two had cutaneous melanoma. Peripheral TCRbeta sequencing was intended to test whether TCR sequence diversity was altered and clonal T-cell expansion was caused by ivuxolimab. The paper reports the monotherapy dose-escalation portion (N = 52 patients) of the phase I ivuxolimab trial.

Patients with autoimmune disease history or receiving systemic immunosuppression were excluded from the trial. In every dose cohort, peripheral blood was drawn for TCR sequencing at baseline, cycle 4 day 1, and cycle 7 day 1. The samples were taken from a phase I, first-in-human, multicenter, open-label dose-escalation trial of ivuxolimab. Adults with locally advanced or metastatic melanoma, renal cell carcinoma, hepatocellular carcinoma or head and neck squamous cell carcinoma were enrolled in the trial. Before TCR sequencing, CD4+ T cells and CD8+ T cells from peripheral blood were sorted into separate populations. A word on this clone: This clone's antigen is unknown. Base qualities are missing; no much larger clone stands one base away.

The germline V gene (reference sequence) supplies CDR1 SEHNR and CDR2 FQNEAQ. The CDR3 runs 15 amino acids, cysteine and phenylalanine included. This entry keeps only the CDR3 DNA: 45 bases, framed from base 1. Trimming at the junction amounts to 4 bases on V and 8 bases on J, and the germline ends lie 17 bases apart. What the research found in general, with its limitations: Low levels of normalized T-cell clonal expansion were also seen in some patients who did not respond. After ivuxolimab, more expanded clones were found on average in CD8+ T cells than in CD4+ T cells. At doses of 0.1 to 3.0 mg/kg, clonal expansion of both CD4+ and CD8+ T cells in blood was seen between baseline and week 6. In partial responders in the 0.1-3.0 mg/kg groups, normalized peripheral clonal expansion was found to be among the lowest, especially among CD8+ T cells. Which antigens the clonally expanded peripheral T cells were specific for was not determined.

Genomic DNA was extracted from sorted cells for sequencing of the TCRbeta CDR3 region. TCRbeta CDR3 regions were sequenced using the immunoSEQ Assay. TCRdb provides this immuneACCESS table in a form limited to in-frame rearrangements. Some clones are lacking; in checked studies, under half of them reflect an unresolved V gene, and why the rest are absent is not known. Present in this sample are about 98,000 clones, approximately 91% of which were seen just once. The ten most abundant clones make up more than 0.8% of the sample. Sequenced here: CD4+ or CD8+ T cells sorted from blood, sampled in a trial of the OX40 agonist ivuxolimab. The sequence is built from TRBV7-9 and TRBJ1-4; too little of a D gene remains to name it. This TCR was sampled from an adult with an advanced solid tumor such as melanoma, head and neck, liver or kidney cancer. The CDR3 region reads CASSSGSGPGEKLFF. The DNA sequence is given as TGTGCCAGCAGCTCGGGCTCCGGACCGGGGGAAAAACTGTTTTTT. Outside the CDR3, residues come from the reference TRBV7-9 and TRBJ1-4 proteins, so the full variable domain is: DTGVSQNPRHKITKRGQNVTFRCDPISEHNRLYWYRQTLGQGPEFLTYFQNEAQLEKSRLLSDRFSAERPKGSFSTLEIQRTEQGDSAMYLCASSSGSGPGEKLFFGSGTQLSVL.